This is a list of T cell receptor beta chains from one sample in a study of cytomegalovirus exposure and HLA in healthy donors. Produced via immunoSEQ multiplex PCR; TCRdb's table is partial and in-frame only. Found here are roughly 120,000 clones, around 88% of them singletons; the top ten hold around 2%. Sequenced: PBMCs. These receptors all stem from a man aged 35-49 years in good health and CMV-seronegative. Each CDR3 is given with its conserved first and last residue. Each record gives: V gene, CDR3 protein.

>TRBV30
CARADRKLGTQYF
>TRBV5-6
CASSFPMGRSGGLNEQFF
>TRBV4-1
CASRLTLNGGPEQYF
>TRBV18
CASSPSLIQGGNTEAFF
>TRBV6-1
CASSEWGGTGSYEQYF
>TRBV6-5
CATSLRGANIQYF
>TRBV2
CASTNGDYQPQHF
>TRBV19
CASISNRGTGELFF
>TRBV2
CASNRDYDEQYF
>TRBV5-1
CASSPGGTGPNSPLHF
>TRBV30
CAWTPGTGTSLTYNEQFF
>TRBV30
CAWSVRGGGNTIYF
>TRBV10-3
CAIRTTGGLGNTIYF
>TRBV12-2
CASPRNTGDTEAFF
>TRBV5-1
CASSLGAGTYEQYF
>TRBV9
CASSVDFNYGYTF
>TRBV13
CASSQGGSGSTIYF
>TRBV5-4
CASSLPGARTEAFF
>TRBV30
CAWIPNLTGANTEAFF
>TRBV7-2
CASSLVVGGYEQYF
>TRBV5-4
CASSPRAGGSYNEQFF
>TRBV15
CATSRDPVTSYNEQFF
>TRBV28
CAGGGRKNSEAFF
>TRBV28
CASSLLRGGYQPQHF
>TRBV5-1
CASSIGQGVVDEQFF
>TRBV29-1
CSVRPLAGGRDEQFF
>TRBV6-5
CASSYSWQMNTEAFF
>TRBV5-1
CASSPGQGSSGNTIYF
>TRBV30
CAWKVGGAGEQFF
>TRBV7-9
CASRDKVTSGVQETQYF
>TRBV7-9
CASSLGQPYGYTF
>TRBV6-5
CASTNAGAGDQYF
>TRBV6-1
CASSGYRGKTEAFF
>TRBV6-5
CASRRDRVTGELFF
>TRBV19
CASSIAGGPTDTQYF
>TRBV7-8
CASSLGRAAEQFF
>TRBV5-1
CASSPFGGVKTEAFF
>TRBV7-2
CASSAGLAGGGEQYF
>TRBV28
CASSPGQYYNSPLHF
>TRBV10-2
CASSGADNQPQHF
>TRBV19
CASSRTLSNQPQHF
>TRBV6-5
CASRRQEGQYEQYF
>TRBV5-6
CASSTGRKGVEAFF
>TRBV5-1
CASRNRESSYEQYF
>TRBV7-2
CASSLGTGLSSPLHF
>TRBV5-1
CASSPRTGGNSPLHF
>TRBV6-1
CASRGTWTSYEQYF
>TRBV10-3
CAIAGGTEAFF
>TRBV7-6
CASSFTGTGGFGTEAFF
>TRBV7-2
CASSSDRGSSPLHF